This T cell receptor beta chain was profiled in a study of T-cell memory formation after mild COVID-19. Barcoded TCR alpha and TCR beta cDNA libraries with UMIs came from 5'RACE using constant-segment primers. TCRdb called the 5' RACE reads again in MiXCR, with one record for every CDR3 protein. The table lists 100,000 or so distinct CDR3 sequences, approximately 12% of them singletons. V lost 2 bases and J 3 bases, leaving 3 bases between the germline ends. The CDR3 contains 12 residues. Germline V gene lookup returns CDR1 SGHTA and CDR2 FQGNSA. V and J are TRBV7-2 and TRBJ2-3; D gene unclear. Sequencing was performed on PBMCs or a T cell subset sorted from them (not recorded which). This clonotype was obtained from a man aged 18-30 years who had mild COVID-19 (a few samples of this study predate the infection). Cell type and time point are not known. The CDR3 loop reads CASSLMTDTQYF. The CDR3 nucleotides read TGTGCCAGCAGCTTAATGACAGATACGCAGTATTTT. The variable domain in full, with the rest retrieved from reference TRBV7-2 and TRBJ2-3, is GAGVSQSPSNKVTEKGKDVELRCDPISGHTALYWYRQSLGQGLEFLIYFQGNSAPDKSGLPSDRFSAERTGGSVSTLTIQRTQQEDSAVYLCASSLMTDTQYFGPGTRLTVL.